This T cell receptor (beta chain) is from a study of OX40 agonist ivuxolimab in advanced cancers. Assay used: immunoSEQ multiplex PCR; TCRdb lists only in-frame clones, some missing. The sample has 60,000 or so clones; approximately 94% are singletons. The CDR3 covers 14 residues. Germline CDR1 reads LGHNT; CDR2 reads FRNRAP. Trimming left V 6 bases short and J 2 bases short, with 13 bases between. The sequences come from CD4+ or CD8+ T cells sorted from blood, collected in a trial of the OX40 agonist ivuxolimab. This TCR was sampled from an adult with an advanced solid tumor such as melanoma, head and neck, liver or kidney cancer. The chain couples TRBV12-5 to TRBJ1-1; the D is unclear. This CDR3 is CASGPAGTNTEAFF. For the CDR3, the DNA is TGTGCTAGTGGCCCCGCCGGTACAAACACTGAAGCTTTCTTT.